The 22 T cell receptor beta chains presented below share a single source sample, sequenced in a study of vaccination and CD4 T cells after COVID-19. Noted treatment: approximately 9-day PBMC culture with coronavirus spike peptide pools or control peptides (ViraFEST assay). Samples of CD4+ T cells were obtained from the unexposed donor before the COVID-19 pandemic (2011-2018). The Oncomine TCR Beta short-read assay was applied to DNA of cultured CD4+ T cells. From CD4+ T cells that had been cultured, genomic DNA was extracted. TCRdb re-analysed the PCR reads in MiXCR, keeping a single row per CDR3 protein. The sample includes roughly 9,500 distinct CDR3 sequences, approximately 34% seen only once; the top ten take 22%. The antigens of these receptors remain unknown. Material: CD4+ T cells from blood, cultured in vitro. These receptors originate from a human donor in good health.

This chain connects TRBV20-1 to TRBJ2-4; D gene uncertain. The V gene's germline CDR1 is DFQATT and CDR2 SNEGSKA (reference sequence). This CDR3 spans 18 amino acids. Trimming took off 0 bases at V and 5 bases at J, with 23 bases between the two ends. CDR3 region: CSARDVKVSDRFQNIQYF. CDR3 nucleotide sequence: TGCAGTGCTAGAGATGTCAAGGTTTCGGATCGGTTCCAAAACATTCAGTACTTC.

This clonotype was seen a single time. The rearrangement joins TRBV18 to TRBJ2-7; 7 positions agree with TRBD2. Trimming cost V 3 bases and J 1 base; bases outside gene matches: 6. This CDR3 is built from 15 residues. Germline V lookup: CDR1 KGHSH, CDR2 LQKENI. CDR3 sequence reads: CASSPGTKASYEQYF. The DNA of the CDR3 is TGTGCCAGCTCACCCGGGACTAAGGCTTCCTACGAGCAGTACTTC.

In this sample, this clonotype turned up a few times. The gene calls are TRBV20-1 and TRBJ1-5; TRBD1 aligns across 7 bases. The CDR3 sequence is 15 residues long. Per germline, CDR1 DFQATT and CDR2 SNEGSKA (reference sequence). V lost 1 base and J lost 5; bases outside the gene matches: 8. CDR3 sequence reads: CSARGTQGGDQPQHF. The CDR3 DNA follows: TGCAGTGCTAGAGGGACCCAGGGGGGAGATCAGCCCCAGCATTTT.

The CDR3, as DNA: TGCAGTGCTGGGGGGAAGCGGGAGCAGACGCAGTATTTT. Translated: CSAGGKREQTQYF. J is TRBJ2-3 and V is TRBV20-1; 8 bases line up with TRBD2. Germline V gene data show CDR1 as DFQATT and CDR2 as SNEGSKA (reference sequence). This CDR3 has 13 amino acids. The V and J ends lost 5 bases and 9 bases, in that order; junction bases with no gene match: 10.

V is TRBV7-3 and J is TRBJ2-5, with D maybe TRBD2 (5 bases). Per germline, CDR1 SGHTA and CDR2 FQGTGA. V lost 6 bases and J 2 bases, leaving 19 bases between the germline ends. The CDR3 length is 16 residues. The chain's CDR3 is CASRSSPGFPQETQYF. CDR3 bases: TGTGCCAGCAGATCATCCCCGGGATTTCCACAAGAGACCCAGTACTTC.

The CDR3 nucleotides are TGTGCCGCGGGTAGGGGCCTCAGCTCCTACGAGCAGTACTTC. It yields the protein CAAGRGLSSYEQYF. This sequence joins TRBV6-1 and TRBJ2-7; the D call may be TRBD1 or TRBD2 (5 bases each). Germline V gene lookup returns CDR1 MNHNS and CDR2 SASEGT. With 11 bases removed from V and 0 bases from J, the gap between germline ends came to 17 bases. This CDR3 is 14 amino acids long.

V usage is TRBV11-3 and J usage is TRBJ2-1, with a possible D match to TRBD2 (6 bases). This CDR3 has 15 amino acids. Germline loops: CDR1 SGHNT, CDR2 YENEEA. V dropped 5 bases and J dropped 1 base, with 12 bases sitting between them. The CDR3, as DNA: TGTGCCAGCAGCCCTCGAGCGGGTTCCTACAATGAGCAGTTCTTC. Translation: CASSPRAGSYNEQFF.

The rearrangement links TRBV7-3 to TRBJ2-5, with 7 bases that match TRBD1. Germline V gene data show CDR1 as SGHTA and CDR2 as FQGTGA. V trimming: 3 bases; J trimming: 2 bases; junction bases outside the gene matches: 0. This CDR3 has 13 residues. The CDR3 loop is CASSLGQQETQYF. In DNA form, the CDR3 reads TGTGCCAGCAGCTTGGGACAGCAAGAGACCCAGTACTTC.

V and J are TRBV2 and TRBJ2-1; perhaps D is TRBD1 or TRBD2 (5 bases each). V lost 9 bases to trimming and J lost 6 bases, with 15 bases between them. The CDR3 length is 13 residues. Per the germline V gene, CDR1 is SNHLY and CDR2 is FYNNEI. The DNA of the CDR3 is TGTGCCAGAGCCTTCCGGGACGGCAATGAGCAGTTCTTC. Protein: CARAFRDGNEQFF.

This clonotype has a handful of counts. V gene TRBV19 combines with J gene TRBJ1-1; D not certain. Trimming cost V 5 bases and J 5 bases, with 18 bases left between them. The CDR3 covers 15 residues. Germline V gene sequence: CDR1 LNHDA, CDR2 SQIVND (reference sequence). The CDR3 sequence: CASSPPGLGGTEAFF. The CDR3 coding sequence is TGTGCCAGTAGTCCCCCCGGCCTCGGCGGGACTGAAGCTTTCTTT.

This clonotype was found a few times. This sequence joins TRBV6-1 and TRBJ1-5; 7 nucleotides agree with TRBD1. The V and J ends lost 1 base and 6 bases, in that order; junction bases with no gene match: 9. Germline assignment: CDR1 MNHNS and CDR2 SASEGT. The CDR3 consists of 16 residues. The CDR3 region has the DNA TGTGCCAGCAGTGAAGGTCGACAGGGTCGGGGTCAGCCCCAGCATTTT. Its protein product is CASSEGRQGRGQPQHF.

J is TRBJ2-7 and V is TRBV4-3, with 7 bases aligning to TRBD1. CDR1 is LGHNA and CDR2 is YSLEER in the germline V gene. Trimming at V came to 1 base and at J to 2 bases, leaving 5 bases not matched to a gene. This CDR3 has 15 amino acids. CDR3 region: CASSQGSGGAYEQYF. The DNA for the CDR3 is TGCGCCAGCAGCCAAGGGTCAGGGGGTGCCTACGAGCAGTACTTC.

The V call is TRBV6-1, the J call TRBJ2-3; D not certain. Germline V gene sequence: CDR1 MNHNS, CDR2 SASEGT. The V end was cut by 6 bases, the J end by 9 bases, with 13 bases between. There are 12 residues in the CDR3. The CDR3 region is CASSLPGTTQYF. The CDR3 DNA reads TGTGCCAGCAGCTTACCCGGCACGACGCAGTATTTT.

The V call is TRBV10-3, the J call TRBJ2-5; the match to TRBD2 covers 8 bases. V shed 11 bases and J 2 bases; nucleotides not matched to a gene: 4. Germline CDR1 and CDR2: ENHRY and SYGVKD. This CDR3 region has 12 residues. The CDR3 sequence is CAVTSGQETQYF. The CDR3 DNA reads TGTGCCGTCACTAGCGGACAAGAGACCCAGTACTTC.

The chain joins TRBV19 to TRBJ2-1, with a tentative D call TRBD1 (6 bases). V was clipped by 8 bases and J by 0 bases, with 14 bases between them. CDR3 length equals 15 residues. Germline V gene data show CDR1 as LNHDA and CDR2 as SQIVND (reference sequence). The CDR3 DNA follows: TGTGCCAGTGAGCCGGGACAAAACTCCTACAATGAGCAGTTCTTC. Translating it yields CASEPGQNSYNEQFF.

The chain recombines TRBV28 with TRBJ2-3; D is undetermined. The V gene lost 4 bases and the J gene lost 0 bases, with 8 bases spanning the gap. There are 14 residues in the CDR3. Germline V CDR1 and CDR2: MDHEN, SYDVKM. The CDR3 reads CASSYLLSTDTQYF. In DNA, the CDR3 is TGTGCCAGCAGTTACCTACTGAGCACAGATACGCAGTATTTT.

The chain joins TRBV11-2 to TRBJ2-3, with D perhaps TRBD1 (6 bases). There are 15 residues in the CDR3. Germline lookup yields CDR1 SGHAT and CDR2 FQNNGV. The germline V and J ends were trimmed by 2 bases and 4 bases, with 13 bases remaining between them. CDR3 coding DNA: TGTGCCAGCAGCTTAACACCAGGGGTGGCAGATACGCAGTATTTT. Its translation is CASSLTPGVADTQYF.

This clonotype was detected only a few times. The chain couples TRBV28 to TRBJ1-2; D unclear. Trimming removed 7 bases from V and 4 bases from J, with 19 bases in between. CDR1 and CDR2 from the germline V gene are MDHEN and SYDVKM. The CDR3 has 15 amino acids. The DNA for the CDR3 is TGTGCCAGCATCGGTCCCGGATCCCACTCCTATGGCTACACCTTC. Its translation: CASIGPGSHSYGYTF.

The chain combines TRBV6-5 with TRBJ2-6; D might be TRBD1 (6 bases). Trimming stripped 4 bases from V and 0 bases from J, with 16 bases between. This CDR3 contains 18 residues. The germline CDR1 and CDR2 sequences are MNHEY and SVGAGI. Here the CDR3 DNA reads TGTGCCAGCAGTTCCCGGGACACGAAAGTCTCTGGGGCCAACGTCCTGACTTTC. It specifies CASSSRDTKVSGANVLTF.

This clonotype occurred a few times. The chain uses TRBV20-1 and TRBJ2-1; no clear D gene. Germline V gene data show CDR1 as DFQATT and CDR2 as SNEGSKA (reference sequence). This CDR3 is 12 amino acids long. The V end lost 7 bases, the J end lost 10 bases, and 17 bases lay between the germline ends. For the CDR3, the DNA is TGCAGTGTTGGGCTTGATAGGTACGAGCAGTTCTTC. This encodes CSVGLDRYEQFF.

The V and J genes are TRBV6-5 and TRBJ2-2; 8 bases are shared with TRBD1. The length of the CDR3 is 17 residues. Per germline, CDR1 MNHEY and CDR2 SVGAGI. Unmatched junction bases numbered 6, after V lost 0 bases and J lost 3 bases. This CDR3 is CASSYSDRESDTGELFF. The CDR3 coding sequence is TGTGCCAGCAGTTACTCGGACAGGGAGTCGGACACCGGGGAGCTGTTTTTT.

The chain is built from TRBV19 and TRBJ1-5; tentative D call: TRBD1 (5 bases). V lost 7 bases and J lost 1, with 17 bases in between. Germline V gene sequence: CDR1 LNHDA, CDR2 SQIVND (reference sequence). The CDR3 runs to 16 residues. This CDR3 is CASNSPGRGSNQPQHF. The CDR3 bases are TGTGCCAGTAACTCTCCGGGACGAGGAAGCAATCAGCCCCAGCATTTT. Drawing the rest from reference TRBV19 and TRBJ1-5, the complete variable domain is DGGITQSPKYLFRKEGQNVTLSCEQNLNHDAMYWYRQDPGQGLRLIYYSQIVNDFQKGDIAEGYSVSREKKESFPLTVTSAQKNPTAFYLCASNSPGRGSNQPQHFGDGTRLSIL.